This T cell receptor beta chain was sequenced during a study of identical twins. The sample holds many counts of this clonotype. Its target is unknown. The germline V gene has CDR1 SGHRS and CDR2 YFSETQ. V shed 4 bases and J shed 1 base, with 15 bases lying between them. The CDR3 is 16 residues long. General observations from the study: Weaker excess twin sharing was observed in beta out-of-frame sequences. Diverse VJ usage suggested most zero-insertion clonotypes were not invariant T cells. Cross-sectional statistics underpinned the conclusions; the same donors were not followed.

The cDNA had a unique molecular identifier and a template-switch universal primer site. TCRdb re-called the 5' RACE reads through MiXCR, storing one row per CDR3 protein. Counted here are 350,000 to 450,000 distinct CDR3 sequences, less than 20% occurring once; the ten biggest clones make up roughly an eighth. Input material: naive T cells sorted from blood. The chain combines TRBV5-1 with TRBJ2-4, with unresolved D. The TCR was taken from a man in his fifties or sixties in good health. Here the CDR3 DNA reads TGCGCCAGCAGCCCCTCCGGGCTCCAGGCCAAAAACATTCAGTACTTC. As protein: CASSPSGLQAKNIQYF.